This T cell receptor (beta chain) was identified in a study of blood T cell repertoires in COVID-19. Clones were sequenced by immunoSEQ multiplex PCR, and TCRdb holds only the in-frame ones, with some missing. Seen here are about 300,000 clones, approximately 85% observed once, and the top ten hold about 2%. Germline values: CDR1 SQVTM, CDR2 ANQGSEA. V lost 4 bases to trimming and J lost 4 bases, with 14 bases between them. The CDR3 length is 13 residues. Cohort 3 donors were reported recovered after two negative PCRs, clearance, or symptom resolution. The sequenced sample consisted of PBMCs or T cells enriched from blood (not recorded which). This receptor was identified in a man in his thirties or forties who had recovered from COVID-19. V and J are TRBV29-1 and TRBJ2-7; D perhaps matches TRBD2 (7 bases). The CDR3 DNA follows: TGCAGCGTTGCCGGCGGGGGCGTATACGAGCAGTACTTC. It specifies CSVAGGGVYEQYF.